The 11 T cell receptor beta chains in this list originate from one sample, sequenced in a study of CD8+CD57+ T cells in acquired aplastic anemia. All sequencing subjects had displayed CD8+CD57+ cell expansion on flow cytometry. Profiling of TCR beta VDJ combinations and CDR3 sequences used genomic DNA as template. TCRdb fed the reads into MiXCR, producing one record per CDR3 protein. Among 200,000 to 300,000 distinct CDR3 sequences listed, roughly 82% were seen once. Sequenced material: sorted CD4+, CD8+, or CD8+CD57+ T cells (not recorded which) from PBMCs. The receptors derive from a human donor with aplastic anemia.

V gene TRBV11-1 combines with J gene TRBJ2-1; no clear D. The tail of the sequence fits TRBJ2-7 better, so the J call may be wrong. The germline CDR1 and CDR2 sequences are SGHAT and FQDESV (reference sequence). The CDR3 has 14 amino acids. CDR3 nucleotide sequence: TGTGCCAGCAGCTTAGCCGCTTTACAGAGCGAGCAGTACTTC. Translation gives CASSLAALQSEQYF.

The V call is TRBV2, the J call TRBJ1-2; D possibly corresponds to TRBD1 (6 bases). CDR1 and CDR2 (germline): SNHLY, FYNNEI. The CDR3 is 15 residues long. V lost 8 bases to trimming and J lost 3 bases, with 19 bases between them. CDR3 coding DNA: TGTGCCAGCGGCGTGAGGGGGGCCGCTGACTATGGCTACACCTTC. As protein: CASGVRGAADYGYTF.

This rearrangement joins TRBV11-2 to TRBJ2-3, with D uncertain. V lost 5 bases to trimming and J lost 0 bases, with 12 bases between them. Germline values: CDR1 SGHAT, CDR2 FQNNGV. The CDR3 extends over 15 amino acids. This chain's CDR3 is CASSVRPLSTDTQYF. CDR3 in DNA: TGTGCCAGCAGCGTGCGCCCCCTGAGCACAGATACGCAGTATTTT.

V usage is TRBV7-8 and J usage is TRBJ2-3; TRBD2 matches at 7 bases. This CDR3 spans 15 amino acids. Germline loops: CDR1 SGHVS, CDR2 FQNEAQ. J gave up 2 bases and V 1 base, and 3 bases lay outside the gene matches. The CDR3 protein is CASSLEGGPTDTQYF. Here the CDR3 DNA reads TGTGCCAGCAGCTTAGAGGGAGGGCCCACAGATACGCAGTATTTT.

The genes are TRBV9 and TRBJ2-1; D gene unclear. V shed 6 bases and J shed 16 bases, with 26 bases lying between them. This CDR3 contains 14 residues. Germline values: CDR1 SGDLS, CDR2 YYNGEE. CDR3 in DNA: TGTGCCAGCATCCCGGCTCAGGAGAACACTGAAGCTTTCTTC. Translated, it gives CASIPAQENTEAFF.

V and J are TRBV7-3 and TRBJ2-1, with D maybe TRBD2 (6 bases). The CDR3 has 13 residues. Trimming stripped 5 bases from V and 8 bases from J, with 13 bases between. Germline lookup yields CDR1 SGHTA and CDR2 FQGTGA. CDR3 region: CASSDGGTYEQFF. In DNA form, the CDR3 reads TGTGCCAGCAGCGATGGGGGGACGTATGAGCAGTTCTTC.

As regards this clonotype: One junction end disagrees with the germline gene, perhaps due to a read error. The gene calls are TRBV7-9 and TRBJ1-6; possibly TRBD1 for D (6 bases). The CDR3 sequence is 18 residues long. Germline V gene data show CDR1 as SEHNR and CDR2 as FQNEAQ (reference sequence). The CDR3 DNA sequence: TGCGCCAGCAGCCATACAGGGACTCAGCCCCAGCATTTTTCACCCCTCCACTTT. Translated: CASSHTGTQPQHFSPLHF.

The rearrangement joins TRBV9 to TRBJ2-3, with D maybe TRBD1 (6 bases). The CDR3 runs to 14 residues. V lost 4 bases and J lost 6, with 15 bases in between. CDR1 and CDR2 (germline): SGDLS, YYNGEE. CDR3 region: CASSLGGAADTQYF. CDR3 nucleotide sequence: TGTGCCAGCAGCTTAGGGGGAGCAGCGGATACGCAGTATTTT.

Here the CDR3 reads CSGYRGTETQYF. CDR3 bases: TGCAGTGGGTACAGGGGGACTGAGACCCAGTACTTC. This chain joins TRBV20-1 and TRBJ2-5; 8 bases align to TRBD1. Germline V gives CDR1 DFQATT, CDR2 SNEGSKA (reference sequence). The CDR3 contains 12 residues. Trimming cost V 7 bases and J 5 bases; bases outside gene matches: 6.

About this clonotype itself: At one end, the junction sequence differs from germline, possibly due to a read error. The rearrangement uses TRBV5-4 and TRBJ2-2; D unresolved. This CDR3 is built from 12 residues. In germline, CDR1 is SGHNT, CDR2 YYREEE (reference sequence). The CDR3 sequence is CASSFTTEELFF. The CDR3 coding sequence is TGTGCCAGCAGCTTTACTACCGAGGAGCTGTTTTTT. Full variable domain (missing parts from reference TRBV5-4 and TRBJ2-2): ETGVTQSPTHLIKTRGQQVTLRCSSQSGHNTVSWYQQALGQGPQFIFQYYREEENGRGNFPPRFSGLQFPNYSSELNVNALELDDSALYLCASSFTTEELFFGEGSRLTVL.

A remark on this clonotype: An end of the junction differs from the germline gene, which may be a read error. The V and J genes are TRBV2 and TRBJ1-4; 7 nucleotides align to TRBD1. Germline CDR1 is SNHLY and CDR2 is FYNNEI. The CDR3 covers 12 residues. The CDR3 bases are TGTGCCAGCGGGGCAGGGGGTGAAAATCTGTTGTTT. Encoded protein: CASGAGGENLLF.